The sequence of this TCR beta chain was determined in a study of cytomegalovirus exposure and HLA in healthy donors. With 60 Vbeta and 13 Jbeta primers, the PCR was carried out. The repertoire was sequenced with immunoSEQ multiplex PCR; TCRdb's copy has only in-frame clones and lacks some. In the table there are around 140,000 clones, around two thirds of which are singletons. CDR3 length: 15 residues. V gave up 3 bases and J gave up 5 bases, with 18 bases separating them. From germline, CDR1 is SQVTM and CDR2 ANQGSEA. Sequenced sample: PBMCs. This TCR was sampled from a male donor in good health and CMV-seronegative. The rearrangement links TRBV29-1 to TRBJ2-3; maybe TRBD2 (5 bases). The DNA of the CDR3 is TGCAGCGTTGATCCAGCGGCGACCGCCCAAGATACGCAGTATTTT. It specifies CSVDPAATAQDTQYF.